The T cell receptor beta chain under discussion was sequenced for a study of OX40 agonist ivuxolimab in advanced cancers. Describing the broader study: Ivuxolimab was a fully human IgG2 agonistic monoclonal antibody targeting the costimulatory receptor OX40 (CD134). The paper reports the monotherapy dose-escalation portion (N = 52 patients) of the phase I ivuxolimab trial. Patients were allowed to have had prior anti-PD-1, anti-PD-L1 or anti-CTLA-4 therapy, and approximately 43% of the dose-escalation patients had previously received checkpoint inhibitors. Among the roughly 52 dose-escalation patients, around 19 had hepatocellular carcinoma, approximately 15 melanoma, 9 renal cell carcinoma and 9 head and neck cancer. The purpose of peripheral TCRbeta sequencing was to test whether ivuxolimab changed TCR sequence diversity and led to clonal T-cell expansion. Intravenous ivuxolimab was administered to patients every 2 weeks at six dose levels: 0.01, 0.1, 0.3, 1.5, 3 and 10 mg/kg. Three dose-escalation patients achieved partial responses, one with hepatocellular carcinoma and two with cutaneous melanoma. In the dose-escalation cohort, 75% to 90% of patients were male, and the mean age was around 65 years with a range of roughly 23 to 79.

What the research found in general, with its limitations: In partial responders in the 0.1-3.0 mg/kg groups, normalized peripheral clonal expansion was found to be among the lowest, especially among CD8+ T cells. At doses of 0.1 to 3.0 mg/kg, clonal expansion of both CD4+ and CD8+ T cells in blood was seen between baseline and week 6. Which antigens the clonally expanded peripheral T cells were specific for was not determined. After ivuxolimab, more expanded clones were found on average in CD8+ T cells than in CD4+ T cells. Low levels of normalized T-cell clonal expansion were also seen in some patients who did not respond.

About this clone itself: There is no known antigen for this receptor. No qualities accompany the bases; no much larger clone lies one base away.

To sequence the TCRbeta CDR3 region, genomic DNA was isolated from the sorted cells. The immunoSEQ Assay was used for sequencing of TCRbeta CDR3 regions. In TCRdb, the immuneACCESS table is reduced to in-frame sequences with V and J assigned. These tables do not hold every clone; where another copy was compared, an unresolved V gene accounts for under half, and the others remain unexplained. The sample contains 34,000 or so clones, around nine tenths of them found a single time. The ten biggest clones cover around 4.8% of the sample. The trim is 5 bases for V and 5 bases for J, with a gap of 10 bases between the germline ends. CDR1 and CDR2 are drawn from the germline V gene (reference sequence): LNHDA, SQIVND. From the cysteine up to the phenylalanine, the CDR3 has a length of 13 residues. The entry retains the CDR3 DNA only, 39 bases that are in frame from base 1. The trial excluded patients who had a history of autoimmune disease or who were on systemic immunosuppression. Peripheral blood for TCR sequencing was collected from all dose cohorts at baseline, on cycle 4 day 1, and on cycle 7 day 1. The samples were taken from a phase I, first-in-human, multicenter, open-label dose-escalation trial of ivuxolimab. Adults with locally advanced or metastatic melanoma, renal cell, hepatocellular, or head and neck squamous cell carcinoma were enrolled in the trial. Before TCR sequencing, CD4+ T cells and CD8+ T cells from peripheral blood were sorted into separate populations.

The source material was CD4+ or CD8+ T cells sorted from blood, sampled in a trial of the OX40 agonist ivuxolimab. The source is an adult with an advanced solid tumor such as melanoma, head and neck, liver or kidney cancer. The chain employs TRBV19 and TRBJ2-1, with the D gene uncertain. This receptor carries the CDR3 CASSSSVNNEQFF. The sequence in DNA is TGTGCCAGTAGTTCGAGCGTTAACAATGAGCAGTTCTTC.